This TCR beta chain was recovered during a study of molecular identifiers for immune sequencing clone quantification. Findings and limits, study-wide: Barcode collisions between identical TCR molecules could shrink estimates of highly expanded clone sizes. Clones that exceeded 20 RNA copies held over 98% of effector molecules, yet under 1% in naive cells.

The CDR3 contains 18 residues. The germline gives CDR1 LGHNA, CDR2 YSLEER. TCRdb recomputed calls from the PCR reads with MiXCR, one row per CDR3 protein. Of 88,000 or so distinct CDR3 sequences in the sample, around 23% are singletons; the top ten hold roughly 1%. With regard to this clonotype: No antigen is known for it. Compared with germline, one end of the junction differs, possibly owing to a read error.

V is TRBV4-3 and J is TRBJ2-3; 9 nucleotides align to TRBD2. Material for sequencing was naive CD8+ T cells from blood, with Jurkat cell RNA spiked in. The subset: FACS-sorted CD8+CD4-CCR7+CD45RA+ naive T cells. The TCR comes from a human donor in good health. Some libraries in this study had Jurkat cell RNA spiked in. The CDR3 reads CASSQELAGTSSADTQYF. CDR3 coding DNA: TGCGCCAGCAGTCAAGAACTAGCCGGGACTAGCAGCGCAGATACGCAGTATTTT.